These 3 T cell receptor beta chains came from one sample sequenced in a study of blood T cell repertoires in COVID-19. Here immunoSEQ multiplex PCR was the method, and the copy in TCRdb shows in-frame clones only, minus some. The data contain about 160,000 clones, around 80% of them singletons. Sequencing was performed on peripheral blood. The receptors come from a woman older than 75 with acute or convalescent COVID-19.

This chain joins TRBV19 and TRBJ2-3; D remains unclear. This CDR3 region has 12 residues. V dropped 3 bases and J dropped 5 bases, with 6 bases sitting between them. The germline V gene encodes CDR1 LNHDA and CDR2 SQIVND (reference sequence). The CDR3, as DNA: TGTGCCAGTAGTATTCCCGGAGATACGCAGTATTTT. Translation gives CASSIPGDTQYF.

This clone was seen just once. The chain uses TRBV30 and TRBJ1-2, with 8 bases aligning to TRBD1. The germline V gene has CDR1 GTSNPN and CDR2 SVGIG (reference sequence). Trimming at V came to 2 bases and at J to 6 bases, leaving 5 bases not matched to a gene. The CDR3 is 13 residues long. The chain's CDR3 is CAWSPDRDHGYTF. DNA of the CDR3: TGTGCCTGGAGTCCGGACAGGGATCATGGCTACACCTTC.

The chain recombines TRBV18 with TRBJ2-2; no reliable D call. CDR3 length: 15 amino acids. V lost 4 bases, J lost 0 bases, and 9 bases lay in between. Germline CDR1 KGHSH, CDR2 LQKENI. CDR3 sequence: CASSRAGANTGELFF. CDR3 sequence (DNA): TGTGCCAGCTCACGGGCAGGCGCGAACACCGGGGAGCTGTTTTTT.